What follows are 30 T cell receptor beta chains derived from one specimen sequenced in a study of CD8 T cells in Susac syndrome. The RNA input was roughly 0.45 to 1 ug, and it was reverse transcribed with random hexamers. Each CDR3 protein gets one entry after TCRdb re-called the immunoSEQ multiplex PCR reads with MiXCR. The sample lists about 180,000 distinct CDR3 sequences, about 95% occurring once. The source material was CD8+ T cells from PBMCs. The source of these receptors is a human donor with multiple sclerosis.

The rearrangement uses TRBV6-5 and TRBJ2-7, with D unresolved. V was pared by 2 bases and J by 1 base, with 9 bases between. CDR3 length: 14 residues. Germline CDR1 and CDR2: MNHEY and SVGAGI. CDR3 nucleotide sequence: TGTGCCAGCAGTTACACTTTGGATTCCTACGAGCAGTACTTC. This gives the protein CASSYTLDSYEQYF.

This CDR3 is CASSPPTSGPEQFF. The CDR3 DNA follows: TGTGCCAGCAGCCCCCCGACTAGCGGCCCTGAGCAGTTCTTC. The chain couples TRBV6-5 to TRBJ2-1, with 9 bases fitting TRBD2. This CDR3 region has 14 residues. Germline CDR1 MNHEY, CDR2 SVGAGI. V dropped 6 bases and J dropped 9; count of bases not matched to a gene: 9.

The V gene is TRBV5-6, the J gene TRBJ2-7; 7 nucleotides agree with TRBD2. Germline V gene data show CDR1 as SGHDT and CDR2 as YYEEEE. This CDR3 has 13 amino acids. After removal of 8 bases from V and 6 bases from J, the junction contained 11 bases not matched to a gene. The CDR3 nucleotides read TGTGCCAGGTCGACTGTGCGGGAGTGCGAGCAGTACTTC. Translated: CARSTVRECEQYF.

This sequence joins TRBV4-1 and TRBJ1-5, with D uncertain. The CDR3 totals 13 residues. In germline, CDR1 is MGHRA, CDR2 YSYEKL. V was shortened by 1 base and J by 0 bases, with 1 base between the two germline ends. The CDR3 nucleotides read TGCGCCAGCAGCCAAGTTAGCAATCAGCCCCAGCATTTT. Encoded protein: CASSQVSNQPQHF.

The chain is built from TRBV30 and TRBJ1-2, with D maybe TRBD1 (5 bases). Per the germline V gene, CDR1 is GTSNPN and CDR2 is SVGIG (reference sequence). The length of the CDR3 is 13 residues. The V and J ends lost 0 bases and 7 bases respectively, with 12 bases between them. Here the CDR3 reads CAWSVLNGGGYTF. The CDR3 DNA reads TGTGCCTGGAGTGTACTAAATGGGGGTGGCTACACCTTC.

V usage is TRBV11-2 and J usage is TRBJ2-1; no clear D. Germline V lookup: CDR1 SGHAT, CDR2 FQNNGV. V was pared by 2 bases and J by 0 bases, with 8 bases between. This CDR3 spans 15 amino acids. CDR3 in DNA: TGTGCCAGCAGCTTAACGAGAAGCTCCTACAATGAGCAGTTCTTC. This codes for CASSLTRSSYNEQFF.

The J gene is TRBJ1-1, the V gene TRBV15; D call uncertain. The CDR3 length is 12 residues. The V and J ends lost 2 bases and 1 base respectively, with 2 bases between them. Germline V gene lookup returns CDR1 LNHNV and CDR2 YYDKDF (reference sequence). The CDR3 sequence is CATSRQNTEAFF. CDR3 nucleotides: TGTGCCACCAGCAGACAGAACACTGAAGCTTTCTTT.

A single count supports this clonotype. The rearrangement uses TRBV28 and TRBJ1-5; unclear D gene. This CDR3 region has 14 residues. Trimming left V 10 bases short and J 0 bases short, with 13 bases between. CDR1 is MDHEN, CDR2 SYDVKM, per germline. The chain's CDR3 is CAIRATGSNQPQHF. The DNA for the CDR3 is TGTGCCATCCGAGCGACGGGTAGCAATCAGCCCCAGCATTTT.

This clonotype appeared once. The V and J genes are TRBV5-6 and TRBJ1-5; D is unresolved. The V and J ends lost 4 bases and 3 bases respectively, with 11 bases between them. Germline V gene sequence: CDR1 SGHDT, CDR2 YYEEEE. The CDR3 sequence is 14 residues long. Here the CDR3 DNA reads TGTGCCAGCAGCCTCCAGGCGAACAATCAGCCCCAGCATTTT. Amino acids: CASSLQANNQPQHF.

The chain has TRBV5-1 and TRBJ2-7; tentatively, D is TRBD1 (6 bases). Trimming removed 0 bases at V and 7 bases at J, with 11 bases between. This CDR3 comprises 13 residues. The germline CDR1 and CDR2 sequences are SGHRS and YFSETQ. The CDR3 sequence is CASSLEQGREQYF. Here the CDR3 DNA reads TGCGCCAGCAGCTTGGAACAGGGTCGAGAGCAGTACTTC.

V is TRBV6-6 and J is TRBJ2-3; 8 positions match TRBD1. Germline lookup yields CDR1 MNHNY and CDR2 SVGAGI (reference sequence). Trimming cost V 4 bases and J 5 bases; bases outside gene matches: 5. The CDR3 contains 14 residues. The CDR3 here is CASSSTGAEDTQYF. The CDR3 bases are TGTGCCAGCAGTTCGACAGGGGCTGAAGATACGCAGTATTTT.

This clonotype has only one observation. The rearrangement uses TRBV20-1 and TRBJ2-7, with TRBD1 matching 7 bases. Germline-derived CDR1 and CDR2 are DFQATT and SNEGSKA (reference sequence). The CDR3 contains 13 residues. V was clipped by 7 bases and J by 3 bases; unmatched bases: 9. The CDR3 DNA is TGCAGTGTCGGGACAGACAAGGGCTACGAGCAGTACTTC. Translated, it gives CSVGTDKGYEQYF.

This clonotype was counted a single time. The rearrangement links TRBV12-5 to TRBJ2-7, with D perhaps matching TRBD1 (6 bases). Trimming removed 7 bases at V and 0 bases at J, with 10 bases between. Germline assignment: CDR1 LGHNT and CDR2 FRNRAP. The CDR3 is made up of 13 amino acids. CDR3: CASAVGGSYEQYF. The DNA for the CDR3 is TGTGCTAGTGCCGTAGGGGGCTCCTACGAGCAGTACTTC. Full variable domain (remainder filled in from reference TRBV12-5 and TRBJ2-7): DARVTQTPRHKVTEMGQEVTMRCQPILGHNTVFWYRQTMMQGLELLAYFRNRAPLDDSGMPKDRFSAEMPDATLATLKIQPSEPRDSAVYFCASAVGGSYEQYFGPGTRLTVT.

DNA for the CDR3: TGCAGCGTGGCAGGGTTGGGGGCAGCCAAAAACATTCAGTACTTC. Its translation is CSVAGLGAAKNIQYF. The chain recombines TRBV29-1 with TRBJ2-4, with D tentatively TRBD1 (6 bases). V was clipped by 6 bases and J by 0 bases, with 15 bases between them. The CDR3 runs 15 residues. The germline CDR1 and CDR2 sequences are SQVTM and ANQGSEA.

The table lists this clonotype with a count of one. The genes are TRBV20-1 and TRBJ2-5, with a tentative D call TRBD2 (5 bases). Trimming took off 6 bases at V and 1 base at J, with 9 bases between the two ends. The CDR3 contains 12 residues. CDR1 and CDR2 from the germline V gene are DFQATT and SNEGSKA (reference sequence). The CDR3 sequence: CSAHGSQETQYF. CDR3 DNA sequence: TGCAGTGCCCATGGGAGCCAAGAGACCCAGTACTTC.

The chain has TRBV20-1 and TRBJ2-1; D is unresolved. The CDR3 runs to 12 residues. CDR1 is DFQATT, CDR2 SNEGSKA, per germline (reference sequence). The ends were cut back, 2 bases at V and 10 bases at J, with 12 bases in the middle. The CDR3 loop is CSARSGFQEQFF. CDR3 nucleotide sequence: TGCAGTGCTAGATCTGGTTTCCAGGAGCAGTTCTTC.

The chain combines TRBV29-1 with TRBJ2-7; possibly TRBD1 for D (6 bases). This CDR3 comprises 13 residues. The germline V gene has CDR1 SQVTM and CDR2 ANQGSEA. Trimming left V 4 bases short and J 3 bases short, with 13 bases between. CDR3 coding DNA: TGCAGCGTTGGTCAGGGGCCTGTCTACGAGCAGTACTTC. Translated, it gives CSVGQGPVYEQYF.

V and J are TRBV28 and TRBJ2-5, with a possible D match to TRBD2 (6 bases). The CDR3 contains 17 residues. Germline CDR1 reads MDHEN; CDR2 reads SYDVKM. Trimming removed 4 bases from V and 5 bases from J, with 23 bases in between. The CDR3 bases are TGTGCCAGCAGTTCATCCCCCGGGAGCCTAACTTGGGAGACCCAGTACTTC. This encodes CASSSSPGSLTWETQYF. Full variable domain (outside the CDR3, taken from reference TRBV28 and TRBJ2-5): DVKVTQSSRYLVKRTGEKVFLECVQDMDHENMFWYRQDPGLGLRLIYFSYDVKMKEKGDIPEGYSVSREKKERFSLILESASTNQTSMYLCASSSSPGSLTWETQYFGPGTRLLVL.

J is TRBJ2-1 and V is TRBV4-1; D is undetermined. The CDR3 has 17 amino acids. CDR1 MGHRA and CDR2 YSYEKL come from the germline V gene. V was shortened by 3 bases and J by 4 bases, with 19 bases between the two germline ends. The CDR3 loop reads CASSHTILRAFYNEQFF. Here the CDR3 DNA reads TGCGCCAGCAGCCACACCATACTAAGGGCCTTTTACAATGAGCAGTTCTTC.

V is TRBV7-9 and J is TRBJ2-7; 8 positions agree with TRBD1. V trimming: 6 bases; J trimming: 8 bases; junction bases outside the gene matches: 15. Germline loops: CDR1 SEHNR, CDR2 FQNEAQ (reference sequence). The CDR3 contains 15 residues. The CDR3 is CASSEDRADSRKQYF. Written as DNA, the CDR3 is TGTGCCAGCAGTGAGGACAGGGCGGATAGTCGGAAGCAGTACTTC.

The V call is TRBV5-4, the J call TRBJ1-2; D not certain. This CDR3 has 11 amino acids. Germline CDR1 reads SGHNT; CDR2 reads YYREEE (reference sequence). V dropped 2 bases and J dropped 8 bases, with 7 bases sitting between them. CDR3 sequence (DNA): TGTGCCAGCAGCTTTGAGAGGGGCTACACCTTC. It specifies CASSFERGYTF.

The rearrangement links TRBV2 to TRBJ1-6; D gene uncertain. The CDR3 contains 14 residues. Looked up from germline, CDR1 is SNHLY and CDR2 is FYNNEI. The ends were cut back, 4 bases at V and 0 bases at J, with 4 bases in the middle. The CDR3 DNA is TGTGCCAGCAGTGGCAGCTCCTATAATTCACCCCTCCACTTT. This encodes CASSGSSYNSPLHF.

J is TRBJ2-7 and V is TRBV13; D uncertain. The V end was cut by 4 bases, the J end by 0 bases, with 10 bases between. CDR3 length: 14 residues. Germline loops: CDR1 PRHDT, CDR2 FYEKMQ (reference sequence). For the CDR3, the DNA is TGTGCCAGCAGCTCGTCTAGAAGCTCCTACGAGCAGTACTTC. Protein product: CASSSSRSSYEQYF.

This clonotype appeared once. The rearrangement joins TRBV5-1 to TRBJ2-4; 13 bases align to TRBD2. Germline V CDR1 and CDR2: SGHRS, YFSETQ. This CDR3 region has 18 residues. The ends lost 5 bases at V and 7 bases at J; junction bases unmatched: 15. CDR3 loop: CASSPKGLAGSTGNIQYF. DNA for the CDR3: TGCGCCAGCAGTCCTAAGGGACTAGCGGGATCAACGGGGAACATTCAGTACTTC.

The V gene is TRBV30, the J gene TRBJ2-1, with 7 nucleotides matching TRBD2. The V gene's germline CDR1 is GTSNPN and CDR2 SVGIG (reference sequence). This CDR3 has 14 residues. The J segment lost 4 bases and the V segment lost 6 bases, leaving 9 bases of the junction unmatched. CDR3 sequence (DNA): TGTGCCTGCTGGGAGGGCCATGGGTACAATGAGCAGTTCTTC. It is translated as CACWEGHGYNEQFF.

V usage is TRBV7-8 and J usage is TRBJ2-7, with D uncertain. The CDR3 length is 14 residues. Trimming cost V 5 bases and J 2 bases, with 13 bases left between them. The germline V gene has CDR1 SGHVS and CDR2 FQNEAQ. CDR3 loop: CASSENTATYEQYF. CDR3 DNA: TGTGCCAGCAGCGAAAACACGGCTACCTACGAGCAGTACTTC.

The chain links TRBV20-1 to TRBJ1-1; the D is unclear. V was clipped by 5 bases and J by 5 bases, with 18 bases between them. CDR1 is DFQATT and CDR2 is SNEGSKA in the germline V gene (reference sequence). The CDR3 is 14 residues long. The CDR3: CSADPERGWTEAFF. The CDR3 DNA is TGCAGTGCTGACCCGGAGCGAGGCTGGACTGAAGCTTTCTTT.

The chain is built from TRBV27 and TRBJ2-5; 7 nucleotides match TRBD1. Germline values: CDR1 MNHEY, CDR2 SMNVEV (reference sequence). Trimming cost V 1 base and J 3 bases; bases outside gene matches: 8. This CDR3 is 16 amino acids long. This CDR3 is CASSLWSVTGEETQYF. The CDR3 DNA reads as TGTGCCAGCAGTTTATGGTCCGTAACAGGGGAAGAGACCCAGTACTTC.

The chain links TRBV7-2 to TRBJ2-3; 15 positions match TRBD2. The CDR3 is 18 residues long. Germline values: CDR1 SGHTA, CDR2 FQGNSA. Losses at the gene ends were 5 bases for V and 4 bases for J; bases not matched to a gene: 10. CDR3 sequence reads: CASSPGLAGGPVPDTQYF. Here the CDR3 DNA reads TGTGCCAGCAGCCCCGGACTAGCGGGAGGGCCTGTCCCAGATACGCAGTATTTT.

The V call is TRBV12-3 or TRBV12-4, the J call TRBJ2-2; 13 bases map to TRBD2. This CDR3 is 15 amino acids long. V shed 4 bases and J 6 bases; nucleotides not matched to a gene: 2. Written as DNA, the CDR3 is TGTGCCAGCAGTTCCGGGACTAGCGGGGCCGGGGAGCTGTTTTTT. It encodes CASSSGTSGAGELFF.